This entry lists 28 T cell receptor beta chains sequenced from one sample in a study of blood T cells in healthy people across ages. A second PCR, run for roughly 7 to 11 cycles, used a sample-barcoded 5' primer plus a J-beta primer mix. TCRdb processed the 5' RACE reads anew with MiXCR; each CDR3 protein has one entry. The sample yields some 370,000 distinct CDR3 sequences, 52% seen once. The sequenced sample was blood. All receptors derive from a man aged 60-69 years in good health.

This chain uses TRBV20-1 with TRBJ2-4, with D tentatively TRBD2 (6 bases). The J call is uncertain, as TRBJ2-7 better fits the DNA end. There are 14 residues in the CDR3. Germline values: CDR1 DFQATT, CDR2 SNEGSKA (reference sequence). The CDR3 DNA sequence: TGCAGTGCTGAAACCGGGACTGAACCCTACGAGCAGTACTTC. Protein product: CSAETGTEPYEQYF.

This clonotype was counted a few times. The V call is TRBV7-3, the J call TRBJ2-7; 9 bases align to TRBD1. Germline values: CDR1 SGHTA, CDR2 FQGTGA. This CDR3 is built from 13 residues. Trimming cost V 5 bases and J 6 bases; bases outside gene matches: 5. The CDR3 DNA reads as TGTGCCAGCAGCGTAGGGACAGGGCGCGAGCAGTACTTC. It encodes CASSVGTGREQYF. The full variable domain, with the rest looked up from reference TRBV7-3 and TRBJ2-7, is GAGVSQTPSNKVTEKGKYVELRCDPISGHTALYWYRQSLGQGPEFLIYFQGTGAADDSGLPNDRFFAVRPEGSVSTLKIQRTERGDSAVYLCASSVGTGREQYFGPGTRLTVT.

The rearrangement links TRBV20-1 to TRBJ2-3; D might be TRBD2 (5 bases). Trimming removed 0 bases from V and 2 bases from J, with 12 bases in between. CDR3 length: 15 residues. Germline V gene lookup returns CDR1 DFQATT and CDR2 SNEGSKA (reference sequence). The DNA of the CDR3 is TGCAGTGCTAGAGACCTAGAGGACTTCACAGATACGCAGTATTTT. It translates to CSARDLEDFTDTQYF.

The chain employs TRBV12-3 or TRBV12-4 and TRBJ1-6, with a weak D call TRBD1 (5 bases). V lost 4 bases and J lost 7, with 11 bases in between. CDR3 length equals 14 residues. The CDR3 loop is CASSSGWGNSPLHF. CDR3 nucleotide sequence: TGTGCCAGCAGTTCGGGATGGGGGAATTCACCCCTCCACTTT.

In DNA, the CDR3 is TGTGCCAGCAGTTCCCGAGCGGGACAGGGGATCGGAGAGCAGTTCTTC. Translated: CASSSRAGQGIGEQFF. The rearrangement uses TRBV7-3 and TRBJ2-1; TRBD1 agrees at 10 bases. With 6 bases clipped from V and 10 bases from J, the junction kept 15 bases outside the gene matches. Germline CDR1 reads SGHTA; CDR2 reads FQGTGA. The CDR3 is 16 amino acids.

V gene TRBV10-3 combines with J gene TRBJ2-7, with D perhaps TRBD2 (6 bases). The CDR3 covers 14 residues. The germline gives CDR1 ENHRY, CDR2 SYGVKD. Trimming left V 7 bases short and J 1 base short, with 14 bases between. The CDR3 nucleotides are TGTGCCATCAAGGACGGGAGCCGGTCCTACGAGCAGTACTTC. It codes for CAIKDGSRSYEQYF.

This clonotype was detected a few times. J is TRBJ2-3 and V is TRBV6-5; the match to TRBD1 covers 8 bases. Germline CDR1 is MNHEY and CDR2 is SVGAGI. V shed 2 bases and J 2 bases; nucleotides not matched to a gene: 3. CDR3 size: 15 residues. CDR3 in amino acids: CASSYGTGVTDTQYF. CDR3 in DNA: TGTGCCAGCAGTTACGGGACAGGAGTCACAGATACGCAGTATTTT.

V and J are TRBV19 and TRBJ1-6; tentatively, D is TRBD1 (5 bases). Germline values: CDR1 LNHDA, CDR2 SQIVND (reference sequence). This CDR3 region has 15 residues. Trimming cost V 3 bases and J 11 bases, with 17 bases left between them. DNA of the CDR3: TGTGCCAGTAGTATCTCCCAGGGACCATCGCCACCCCTCCACTTT. It yields the protein CASSISQGPSPPLHF.

Many counts were recorded for this clonotype. The chain couples TRBV29-1 to TRBJ2-5; no clear D. The germline V and J ends were trimmed by 3 bases and 3 bases, with 8 bases remaining between them. Germline loops: CDR1 SQVTM, CDR2 ANQGSEA. The length of the CDR3 is 12 residues. CDR3 loop: CSVEASKETQYF. The CDR3 DNA is TGCAGCGTTGAGGCTTCGAAAGAGACCCAGTACTTC.

This chain uses TRBV6-5 with TRBJ2-1, with D unresolved. CDR1 is MNHEY, CDR2 SVGAGI, per germline. This CDR3 is 14 amino acids long. Trimming cost V 6 bases and J 6 bases, with 15 bases left between them. For the CDR3, the DNA is TGTGCCAGCAGGATAAACAGTGACCCCAATGAGCAGTTCTTC. This sequence encodes CASRINSDPNEQFF.

The chain has TRBV30 and TRBJ1-1; no reliable D call. The CDR3 runs 14 residues. CDR1 GTSNPN and CDR2 SVGIG come from the germline V gene (reference sequence). V was clipped by 3 bases and J by 0 bases, with 11 bases between them. CDR3 sequence reads: CAWRVTGMNTEAFF. DNA for the CDR3: TGTGCCTGGAGGGTGACTGGGATGAACACTGAAGCTTTCTTT. The full variable domain, rest sourced from reference TRBV30 and TRBJ1-1, is SQTIHQWPATLVQPVGSPLSLECTVEGTSNPNLYWYRQAAGRGLQLLFYSVGIGQISSEVPQNLSASRPQDRQFILSSKKLLLSDSGFYLCAWRVTGMNTEAFFGQGTRLTVV.

This clonotype came up a few times. CDR3 region: CSAEASSSTDTQYF. CDR3 sequence (DNA): TGCAGTGCTGAGGCTTCGTCTAGCACAGATACGCAGTATTTT. This chain connects TRBV20-1 to TRBJ2-3; no clear D gene. Per germline, CDR1 DFQATT and CDR2 SNEGSKA (reference sequence). V lost 5 bases and J 0 bases, leaving 12 bases between the germline ends. The CDR3 length is 14 residues.

This clonotype was seen more than once but under ten times. V usage is TRBV4-2 and J usage is TRBJ2-7, with 8 bases identical to TRBD2. Looked up from germline, CDR1 is LGHNA and CDR2 is YNFKEQ. CDR3 length: 15 amino acids. V shed 4 bases, J shed 3 bases, and the junction held 8 bases outside the gene matches. The CDR3 nucleotides read TGTGCCAGCAGCCCCCTAAGCGGGAGTGGCTACGAGCAGTACTTC. The encoded protein is CASSPLSGSGYEQYF.

CDR3 coding DNA: TGTGCCAGCAGCTCACATCCACGGCGGGGGGTGGAGACCCAGTACTTC. The encoded protein is CASSSHPRRGVETQYF. This chain uses TRBV25-1 with TRBJ2-5; 8 nucleotides line up with TRBD2. From germline, CDR1 is MGHDK and CDR2 SYGVNS. The CDR3 covers 16 residues. The trim removed 6 bases at V and 5 bases at J, leaving 14 bases unmatched.

The chain couples TRBV20-1 to TRBJ2-6; D is unresolved. There are 14 residues in the CDR3. Trimming stripped 5 bases from V and 2 bases from J, with 10 bases between. CDR1 is DFQATT, CDR2 SNEGSKA, per germline (reference sequence). The CDR3: CSAGPVAGANVLTF. CDR3 nucleotides: TGCAGTGCTGGACCGGTGGCTGGGGCCAACGTCCTGACTTTC.

Details on this clonotype: Its ends do not fully match the called genes, so a read error is possible. The chain joins TRBV12-3 or TRBV12-4 to TRBJ2-3; the D gene is possibly TRBD1 (6 bases). The CDR3 runs to 14 residues. The CDR3 is CASRRTGGPDAQYF. For the CDR3, the DNA is TGTGCCAGCAGGCGGACTGGGGGCCCAGATGCGCAATATTTT.

This clonotype has ten or more counts. The chain employs TRBV28 and TRBJ2-7, with no clear D. CDR1 is MDHEN and CDR2 is SYDVKM in the germline V gene. Trimming removed 3 bases from V and 0 bases from J, with 6 bases in between. The CDR3 consists of 13 residues. CDR3 DNA sequence: TGTGCCAGCAGTTTGGTCGGCTCCTACGAGCAGTACTTC. Residues: CASSLVGSYEQYF.

V gene TRBV7-2 combines with J gene TRBJ2-3; TRBD1 matches 11 bases. Germline lookup yields CDR1 SGHTA and CDR2 FQGNSA. V was clipped by 6 bases and J by 0 bases; unmatched bases: 8. The CDR3 runs 17 residues. The CDR3 sequence: CASSITGTGGSTDTQYF. DNA for the CDR3: TGTGCCAGCAGTATTACCGGGACAGGGGGGAGCACAGATACGCAGTATTTT.

This clonotype showed up many times. CDR3: CASSLWGGQETQYF. DNA of the CDR3: TGTGCCAGCAGTTTATGGGGAGGCCAAGAGACCCAGTACTTC. The chain employs TRBV28 and TRBJ2-5; D might be TRBD2 (6 bases). There are 14 residues in the CDR3. In germline, CDR1 is MDHEN, CDR2 SYDVKM. Trimming pared 0 bases from V and 1 base from J, leaving 6 bases between.

This clonotype was picked up a small number of times. The rearrangement joins TRBV15 to TRBJ2-5; no definite D call. The CDR3 runs 11 residues. CDR1 is LNHNV and CDR2 is YYDKDF in the germline V gene (reference sequence). V lost 6 bases, J lost 4 bases, and 6 bases lay in between. The CDR3 region is CATRAVETQYF. CDR3 in DNA: TGTGCCACCAGGGCGGTAGAGACCCAGTACTTC. Variable domain in full (rest from reference TRBV15 and TRBJ2-5): DAMVIQNPRYQVTQFGKPVTLSCSQTLNHNVMYWYQQKSSQAPKLLFHYYDKDFNNEADTPDNFQSRRPNTSFCFLDIRSPGLGDTAMYLCATRAVETQYFGPGTRLLVL.

J is TRBJ2-4 and V is TRBV10-3; D may be TRBD1 (5 bases). The germline V gene encodes CDR1 ENHRY and CDR2 SYGVKD. V was trimmed by 4 bases and J by 6 bases, leaving 7 bases between them. The CDR3 totals 12 residues. The CDR3 here is CAISGQGNIQYF. The CDR3 DNA is TGTGCCATCAGTGGCCAGGGAAACATTCAGTACTTC.

The CDR3 here is CASSWRTGGAYEQYF. The CDR3 nucleotides read TGTGCCAGCAGCTGGAGAACAGGAGGGGCCTACGAGCAGTACTTC. J is TRBJ2-4 and V is TRBV13, with D maybe TRBD2 (6 bases). Judging by the DNA end, TRBJ2-7 fits better; the J call may be wrong. Germline V gene data show CDR1 as PRHDT and CDR2 as FYEKMQ (reference sequence). The CDR3 contains 15 residues.

The chain carries TRBV29-1 and TRBJ2-5, with D perhaps matching TRBD1 or TRBD2 (6 bases each). Between the trimmed V and J ends, which lost 4 bases and 4 bases, there was a span of 13 bases. The CDR3 totals 13 residues. The germline V gene encodes CDR1 SQVTM and CDR2 ANQGSEA. The CDR3 sequence is CSVAPQGGETQYF. DNA for the CDR3: TGCAGCGTTGCTCCACAGGGAGGAGAGACCCAGTACTTC.

The chain employs TRBV5-1 and TRBJ1-2; D is unclear. Trimming left V 0 bases short and J 0 bases short, with 6 bases between. CDR1 is SGHRS and CDR2 is YFSETQ in the germline V gene. The CDR3 is 14 residues long. This chain's CDR3 is CASSLDFSNYGYTF. The CDR3 nucleotides are TGCGCCAGCAGCTTGGATTTCTCTAACTATGGCTACACCTTC. The variable domain in full, with the rest retrieved from reference TRBV5-1 and TRBJ1-2, is KAGVTQTPRYLIKTRGQQVTLSCSPISGHRSVSWYQQTPGQGLQFLFEYFSETQRNKGNFPGRFSGRQFSNSRSEMNVSTLELGDSALYLCASSLDFSNYGYTFGSGTRLTVV.

This clonotype was counted many times. The V call is TRBV3-1, the J call TRBJ2-7; tentative D call: TRBD2 (6 bases). Germline V gives CDR1 LGHDT, CDR2 YNNKEL (reference sequence). Trimming took 4 bases from V and 6 from J, leaving 13 bases between them. The CDR3 sequence is 13 residues long. As DNA, the CDR3 is TGTGCCAGCAGCCGGGGGGAAGGTCTCGAGCAGTACTTC. Protein product: CASSRGEGLEQYF.

The table lists this clonotype with a few counts. This clone may be a read error of a much larger clone one base away. This chain uses TRBV10-3 with TRBJ2-5; 13 nucleotides match TRBD2. V dropped 6 bases and J dropped 13; count of bases not matched to a gene: 17. This CDR3 spans 16 amino acids. Per germline, CDR1 ENHRY and CDR2 SYGVKD. CDR3 nucleotide sequence: TGTGCCATCAGGGATTTCGGACTAGCGGGAGTCCGTCAGCGGTACTTC. Translation: CAIRDFGLAGVRQRYF.

This chain joins TRBV7-2 and TRBJ2-1; unclear D gene. The CDR3 loop spans 16 amino acids. V gave up 5 bases and J gave up 2 bases, with 16 bases separating them. In germline, CDR1 is SGHTA, CDR2 FQGNSA. CDR3 in DNA: TGTGCCAGCAGCAAAAGGAAGTCCGGTACCTACAATGAGCAGTTCTTC. This gives the protein CASSKRKSGTYNEQFF.

Of note for this clonotype: One junction end does not reproduce the germline sequence, and a read error may be involved. V is TRBV27 and J is TRBJ1-6, with a weak D call TRBD1 (5 bases). The germline V gene has CDR1 MNHEY and CDR2 SMNVEV (reference sequence). The CDR3 extends over 13 amino acids. The CDR3 DNA sequence: TGTGCGAGCAGGGTACCAAGGGGTTCACCCCTCCACTTT. The encoded protein is CASRVPRGSPLHF.